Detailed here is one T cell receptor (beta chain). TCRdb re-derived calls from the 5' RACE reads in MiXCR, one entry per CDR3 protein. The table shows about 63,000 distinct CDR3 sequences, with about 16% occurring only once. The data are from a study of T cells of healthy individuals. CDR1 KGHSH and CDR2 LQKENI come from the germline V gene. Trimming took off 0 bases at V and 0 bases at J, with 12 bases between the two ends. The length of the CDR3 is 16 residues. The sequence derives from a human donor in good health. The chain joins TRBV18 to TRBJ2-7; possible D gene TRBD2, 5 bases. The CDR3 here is CASSPPGILSSYEQYF. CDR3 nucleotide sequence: TGTGCCAGCTCACCACCCGGGATCCTGAGCTCCTACGAGCAGTACTTC.